This T cell receptor beta chain was observed in a study of cytomegalovirus exposure and HLA in healthy donors. Across the study: The Caucasian-associated ancestry cluster contained approximately 81% of the approximately 400 genotyped donors.

This PCR relied on a set of 60 Vbeta primers and 13 Jbeta primers. Generated by immunoSEQ multiplex PCR, the TCRdb table keeps only in-frame clones and is missing some. The sample records 150,000 or so clones, approximately 79% being singletons. For this clone: Its target is not known.

Germline V CDR1 and CDR2: SEHNR, FQNEAQ (reference sequence). Germline trimming cut 6 bases from V and 2 bases from J; bases unmatched to any gene: 4. This CDR3 has 15 residues. Study conclusions and caveats: In a later analysis, specific HLA alleles were associated with 15,000 to 20,000 TCR beta sequences at a 0.05 false discovery rate.

The chain couples TRBV7-9 to TRBJ2-1; 10 positions agree with TRBD1. The sequenced sample consisted of PBMCs. This receptor was identified in a male donor in good health and CMV-seronegative. The CDR3 spells CASSQGQGAYNEQFF. CDR3 DNA: TGTGCCAGCAGTCAAGGACAGGGGGCCTACAATGAGCAGTTCTTC.